A single sample gave rise to the 2 T cell receptor beta chains below, sequenced in a study of Ad26.COV2.S vaccination and SARS-CoV-2 variants. Measured with immunoSEQ multiplex PCR; TCRdb has only the in-frame clones, and not every one. The sample includes about 410,000 clones, approximately 86% of them seen just once. Treatment specified: some 20 received Ad26.COV2.S at low or high dose, single or two shots; several received placebo; per-sample allocation not given. Collection of the samples took place on day 63 after the first injection of vaccine or placebo. The source was peripheral blood, collected in a trial of Ad26.COV2.S vaccine versus placebo. All receptors derive from a person aged 18-65 years who received the Ad26.COV2.S COVID-19 vaccine or a placebo.

The chain links TRBV18 to TRBJ2-2; 8 bases fit TRBD1. With 8 bases clipped from V and 6 bases from J, the junction kept 14 bases outside the gene matches. Germline CDR1 reads KGHSH; CDR2 reads LQKENI. CDR3 size: 16 residues. This CDR3 reads CASATRDRLGAGELFF. In nucleotides, the CDR3 is TGTGCCAGCGCCACCCGGGACAGGCTCGGGGCCGGGGAGCTGTTTTTT.

This chain joins TRBV19 and TRBJ2-5; 7 nucleotides line up with TRBD1. CDR1 LNHDA and CDR2 SQIVND come from the germline V gene (reference sequence). CDR3 size: 14 residues. The V and J ends lost 6 bases and 5 bases, in that order; junction bases with no gene match: 9. CDR3 sequence reads: CASSRVGGAETQYF. CDR3 in DNA: TGTGCCAGTAGCCGTGTAGGGGGCGCCGAGACCCAGTACTTC.